Listed below are T cell receptor beta chains from one sample, sequenced in a study of shared clonotypes between healthy human individuals. TCRdb's copy holds only in-frame clones and misses some; the assay was immunoSEQ multiplex PCR. The profile shows millions of clones, about 92% of them singletons. Sequencing was done on a sample of naive CD4+ T cells from PBMCs. Every receptor here comes from a man between 18 and 29 years old in good health. Some clones in this sample may be carry-over from other donors' samples. Each CDR3 is given with its conserved first and last residue. A D gene is named only where the DNA matches it firmly. The size of a clone is reported for some rows only, either as once, few or many, or as a class for expanded clones.

v_call	j_call	clone_size	d_call	cdr3_aa	cdr3_nt
TRBV5-4	TRBJ2-7	NA	NA	CASSLGVSPYEQYF	TGTGCCAGCAGCTTGGGGGTTTCCCCCTACGAGCAGTACTTC
TRBV7-3	TRBJ1-1	NA	NA	CASSFRGGTEAFF	TGTGCCAGCAGTTTCAGGGGAGGGACTGAAGCTTTCTTT
TRBV6-1	TRBJ2-1	NA	TRBD2	CASRRLAEDNEQFF	TGTGCCAGCCGACGACTAGCGGAGGACAATGAGCAGTTCTTC
TRBV7-2	TRBJ2-7	once	TRBD2	CASSFGTSGSYEQYF	TGTGCCAGCAGCTTTGGGACTAGCGGCTCCTACGAGCAGTACTTC
TRBV5-6	TRBJ2-3	NA	NA	CASSTDSTDTQYF	TGTGCCAGCAGCACAGATAGCACAGATACGCAGTATTTT
TRBV11-1	TRBJ2-5	once	NA	CATGEAPMETQYF	TGTGCCACCGGGGAGGCCCCTATGGAGACCCAGTACTTC
TRBV28	TRBJ2-1	NA	NA	CASSLVTVKKFF	TGTGCCAGCAGTTTAGTTACTGTAAAAAAGTTCTTC
TRBV6-5	TRBJ1-2	NA	NA	CASSYLQGLGYTF	TGTGCCAGCAGTTACCTCCAGGGGTTAGGCTACACCTTC
TRBV29-1	TRBJ1-1	NA	NA	CSVGRGNTEAFF	TGCAGCGTCGGTAGGGGTAACACTGAAGCTTTCTTT
TRBV2	TRBJ1-1	NA	NA	CASRRTEMNTEAFF	TGTGCCAGCAGGAGGACAGAAATGAACACTGAAGCTTTCTTT
TRBV5-1	TRBJ1-2	NA	NA	CASRAMSGWVDGYTF	TGCGCCAGCAGGGCGATGTCGGGGTGGGTCGATGGCTACACCTTC
TRBV2	TRBJ2-7	NA	TRBD1	CASSLDGQVGGPYF	TGTGCCAGCAGCCTGGATGGACAGGTTGGCGGACCTTACTTC
TRBV7-9	TRBJ1-5	NA	NA	CASSPAGSNQPQHF	TGTGCCAGCAGCCCAGCGGGGTCCAATCAGCCCCAGCATTTT
TRBV25-1	TRBJ2-2	NA	NA	CASRLTGNTGELFF	TGTGCCAGCAGACTGACAGGGAACACCGGGGAGCTGTTTTTT
TRBV27	TRBJ1-2	NA	TRBD1	CASSRDRGYGYTF	TGTGCCAGCAGTCGAGACAGGGGTTATGGCTACACCTTC
TRBV28	TRBJ2-7	NA	TRBD1	CASKNLAGTDLYEQYF	TGTGCCAGCAAAAATCTAGCCGGGACAGACCTCTACGAGCAGTACTTC
TRBV18	TRBJ2-1	NA	TRBD1	CASSPGTGVDNEQFF	TGTGCCAGCTCACCCGGGACAGGGGTTGACAATGAGCAGTTCTTC
TRBV6-5	TRBJ2-6	NA	NA	CASSRDGYGANVLTF	TGTGCCAGCAGTCGGGACGGATACGGCGCCAACGTCCTGACTTTC
TRBV7-3	TRBJ2-1	NA	TRBD1	CASSPGGGQFF	TGTGCCAGCAGCCCAGGGGGCGGGCAGTTCTTC
TRBV25-1	TRBJ1-1	NA	NA	CASSESGAPLNTEAFF	TGTGCCAGCAGTGAATCGGGGGCGCCCCTGAACACTGAAGCTTTCTTT
TRBV7-9	TRBJ1-3	NA	NA	CASRPSGGSGNTIYF	TGTGCCAGCAGACCTAGTGGGGGCTCTGGAAACACCATATATTTT
TRBV9	TRBJ2-7	NA	TRBD2	CASSVGGSGSSLSGEQYF	TGTGCCAGCAGCGTAGGTGGTAGCGGGAGTTCTCTCTCTGGGGAGCAGTACTTC
TRBV25-1	TRBJ1-4	NA	NA	CASSEGLTDVEKLFF	TGTGCCAGCAGTGAGGGACTGACGGACGTGGAAAAACTGTTTTTT
TRBV2	TRBJ1-2	NA	NA	CASSGGQGYGYTF	TGTGCCAGCAGTGGTGGGCAGGGATATGGCTACACCTTC
TRBV5-5	TRBJ2-7	NA	NA	CASSKVGPGYEQYF	TGTGCCAGCAGTAAGGTAGGACCCGGCTACGAGCAGTACTTC
TRBV19	TRBJ2-7	NA	TRBD1	CASRDRYEQYF	TGTGCCAGTAGGGACAGGTACGAGCAGTACTTC
TRBV28	TRBJ1-1	few	TRBD1	CASSLPNRGAEAFF	TGTGCCAGCAGTTTGCCAAACAGGGGAGCTGAAGCTTTCTTT
TRBV21-1	TRBJ1-5	NA	NA	CASSNGTGMNQPQHF	TGTGCCAGCAGCAACGGGACAGGGATGAATCAGCCCCAGCATTTT
TRBV6-1	TRBJ2-7	NA	TRBD1	CASSVLQGFGSEQYF	TGTGCCAGCAGTGTCTTACAGGGGTTCGGTAGCGAGCAGTACTTC
TRBV5-1	TRBJ1-4	NA	NA	CASSPVSLLEKLFF	TGCGCCAGCAGCCCAGTTAGCCTTCTGGAAAAACTGTTTTTT
TRBV5-1	TRBJ2-5	NA	NA	CASSLVGPSAPETQYF	TGCGCCAGCAGCTTGGTCGGGCCATCCGCACCGGAGACCCAGTACTTC
TRBV4-2	TRBJ2-7	NA	NA	CASSSGYEQYF	TGTGCCAGCAGCTCCGGATACGAGCAGTACTTC
TRBV7-2	TRBJ2-7	NA	NA	CASSHGGSPSEQYF	TGTGCCAGCAGCCATGGTGGTAGCCCCTCCGAGCAGTACTTC
TRBV5-1	TRBJ2-7	NA	TRBD1	CASSFGQAYEQYF	TGCGCCAGCAGCTTCGGACAGGCCTACGAGCAGTACTTC
TRBV29-1	TRBJ1-1	NA	NA	CSVKGAVTEAFF	TGCAGCGTTAAAGGGGCCGTCACTGAAGCTTTCTTT